Following are 13 T cell receptor beta chains from one sample sequenced in a study of CDR3 diversity in severe acne. TCRdb re-derived calls from the PCR reads in MiXCR, one entry per CDR3 protein. The sample records roughly 79,000 distinct CDR3 sequences, approximately 54% being singletons. Sequenced material: blood. The receptor set was obtained from a male donor with severe acne vulgaris.

Concerning this clonotype itself: At one end the junction does not follow the germline gene, possibly because of a read error. The chain employs TRBV5-1 and TRBJ2-7; 9 positions agree with TRBD1. Germline loops: CDR1 SGHRS, CDR2 YFSETQ. The CDR3 extends over 16 amino acids. Here the CDR3 DNA reads TGCGCCAGCAGCCAAGACCGGGACAGGGTCTCCCACGAGCAGTACTTC. Its translation is CASSQDRDRVSHEQYF. The entire variable domain, with the rest obtained from reference TRBV5-1 and TRBJ2-7, is as follows: KAGVTQTPRYLIKTRGQQVTLSCSPISGHRSVSWYQQTPGQGLQFLFEYFSETQRNKGNFPGRFSGRQFSNSRSEMNVSTLELGDSALYLCASSQDRDRVSHEQYFGPGTRLTVT.

Comment on this clonotype: Without the conserved terminal phenylalanine or tryptophan, this CDR3 likely stems from a read error. This sequence joins TRBV6-1 and TRBJ2-7, with 14 nucleotides matching TRBD2. This CDR3 is 17 amino acids long. With 6 bases clipped from V and 6 bases from J, the junction kept 13 bases outside the gene matches. Germline values: CDR1 MNHNS, CDR2 SASEGT. The CDR3 DNA is TGTGCCAGCAGCCGCTGGTCTGGACTAGCGGGAGGATTCGAGCAGTACTTA. It translates to CASSRWSGLAGGFEQYL.

The chain combines TRBV29-1 with TRBJ2-5; 9 positions agree with TRBD1. This CDR3 spans 13 amino acids. The ends lost 4 bases at V and 4 bases at J; junction bases unmatched: 4. Germline V gene data show CDR1 as SQVTM and CDR2 as ANQGSEA. The DNA of the CDR3 is TGCAGCGTTGTGACAGGGGGTGGAGAGACCCAGTACTTC. The encoded protein is CSVVTGGGETQYF.

The chain recombines TRBV5-6 with TRBJ2-4, with D perhaps matching TRBD2 (5 bases). The V and J ends lost 0 bases and 3 bases respectively, with 7 bases between them. Germline lookup yields CDR1 SGHDT and CDR2 YYEEEE. The CDR3 spans 14 residues. The CDR3, as DNA: TGTGCCAGCAGCTTGGAGGGAGACAAAAACATTCAGTACTTC. It specifies CASSLEGDKNIQYF.

The chain joins TRBV7-3 to TRBJ2-5, with D tentatively TRBD2 (6 bases). V gave up 5 bases and J gave up 5 bases, with 15 bases separating them. CDR3 length: 14 amino acids. Germline V gene data show CDR1 as SGHTA and CDR2 as FQGTGA. The CDR3 here is CASSDGRSGETQYF. The CDR3 bases are TGTGCCAGCAGCGATGGAAGGAGCGGGGAGACCCAGTACTTC. The whole variable domain, remainder taken from reference TRBV7-3 and TRBJ2-5, is GAGVSQTPSNKVTEKGKYVELRCDPISGHTALYWYRQSLGQGPEFLIYFQGTGAADDSGLPNDRFFAVRPEGSVSTLKIQRTERGDSAVYLCASSDGRSGETQYFGPGTRLLVL.

The chain joins TRBV30 to TRBJ2-5, with no clear D. With 1 base removed from V and 3 bases from J, the gap between germline ends came to 0 bases. Germline assignment: CDR1 GTSNPN and CDR2 SVGIG (reference sequence). The CDR3 is 10 amino acids. The CDR3 bases are TGTGCCTGGAGTGAAGAGACCCAGTACTTC. Protein product: CAWSEETQYF.

The chain is built from TRBV28 and TRBJ2-7; tentative D call: TRBD1 (7 bases). V dropped 5 bases and J dropped 3 bases, with 14 bases sitting between them. In germline, CDR1 is MDHEN, CDR2 SYDVKM. The CDR3 runs to 14 residues. This chain's CDR3 is CASSPAGQNYEQYV. The CDR3 DNA reads TGTGCCAGCAGTCCTGCGGGACAGAACTACGAGCAGTACGTC.

A few counts support this clonotype. The rearrangement links TRBV24-1 to TRBJ2-1; 13 nucleotides line up with TRBD2. The CDR3 consists of 17 residues. Germline values: CDR1 KGHDR, CDR2 SFDVKD. V dropped 0 bases and J dropped 7; count of bases not matched to a gene: 5. The CDR3 here is CATSDLTSGRARNEQFF. CDR3 in DNA: TGTGCCACCAGTGATTTGACTAGCGGGAGGGCCCGTAATGAGCAGTTCTTC.

This sequence joins TRBV19 and TRBJ1-6; D is possibly TRBD1 (5 bases). V shed 5 bases and J shed 9 bases, with 17 bases lying between them. CDR1 is LNHDA, CDR2 SQIVND, per germline (reference sequence). This CDR3 contains 15 residues. For the CDR3, the DNA is TGTGCCAGTAGTCCCAGTGTGGCCGGGGGTTCACCCCTCCACTTT. This gives the protein CASSPSVAGGSPLHF.

As to this clonotype: Lacking the conserved final phenylalanine or tryptophan, this CDR3 likely reflects a read error. The genes are TRBV5-1 and TRBJ2-6; D not certain. This CDR3 spans 17 amino acids. CDR1 is SGHRS, CDR2 YFSETQ, per germline. Here the CDR3 reads CASSSVEKVSGANVLTL. As DNA, the CDR3 is TGCGCTAGCAGCTCCGTGGAGAAAGTCTCTGGGGCCAACGTCCTGACTCTC.

The CDR3 loop reads CASSDSGLSDTQYF. As DNA, the CDR3 is TGTGCCAGCAGTGATTCAGGGCTCTCAGATACGCAGTATTTT. The rearrangement uses TRBV25-1 and TRBJ2-3, with a possible D match to TRBD1 (5 bases). CDR1 is MGHDK and CDR2 is SYGVNS in the germline V gene. This CDR3 spans 14 amino acids. The germline V and J ends were trimmed by 3 bases and 4 bases, with 11 bases remaining between them.

The chain has TRBV29-1 and TRBJ1-4; weak D call: TRBD1 (5 bases). CDR1 SQVTM and CDR2 ANQGSEA come from the germline V gene. The V gene lost 6 bases and the J gene lost 8 bases, with 22 bases spanning the gap. This CDR3 spans 15 amino acids. CDR3 nucleotide sequence: TGCAGCGTCGGGGGGGTAGGGATCGGGGGGGAAAAACTGTTTTTT. Its translation is CSVGGVGIGGEKLFF.

The gene calls are TRBV24-1 and TRBJ1-2, with 9 nucleotides matching TRBD1. The CDR3 sequence is 12 residues long. Germline assignment: CDR1 KGHDR and CDR2 SFDVKD. V trimming: 4 bases; J trimming: 8 bases; junction bases outside the gene matches: 1. This chain's CDR3 is CATSEGTGGYTF. The CDR3 DNA reads as TGTGCCACCAGTGAAGGGACAGGGGGCTACACCTTC.